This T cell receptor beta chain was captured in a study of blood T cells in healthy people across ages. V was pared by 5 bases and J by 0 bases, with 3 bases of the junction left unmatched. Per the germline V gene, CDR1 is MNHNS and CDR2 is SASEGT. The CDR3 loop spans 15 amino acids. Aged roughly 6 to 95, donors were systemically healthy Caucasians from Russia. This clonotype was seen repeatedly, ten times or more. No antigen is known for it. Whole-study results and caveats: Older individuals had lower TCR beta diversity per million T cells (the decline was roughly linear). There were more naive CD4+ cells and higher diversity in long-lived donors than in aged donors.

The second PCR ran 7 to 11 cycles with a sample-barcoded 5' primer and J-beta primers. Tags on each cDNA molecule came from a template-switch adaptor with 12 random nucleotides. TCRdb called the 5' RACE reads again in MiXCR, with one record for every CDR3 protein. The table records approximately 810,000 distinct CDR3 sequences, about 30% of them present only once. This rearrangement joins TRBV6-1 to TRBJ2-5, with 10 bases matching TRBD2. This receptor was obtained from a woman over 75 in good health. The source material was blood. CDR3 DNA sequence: TGTGCCAGCAGTTTAGCGGGGGGAAACCAAGAGACCCAGTACTTC. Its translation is CASSLAGGNQETQYF.